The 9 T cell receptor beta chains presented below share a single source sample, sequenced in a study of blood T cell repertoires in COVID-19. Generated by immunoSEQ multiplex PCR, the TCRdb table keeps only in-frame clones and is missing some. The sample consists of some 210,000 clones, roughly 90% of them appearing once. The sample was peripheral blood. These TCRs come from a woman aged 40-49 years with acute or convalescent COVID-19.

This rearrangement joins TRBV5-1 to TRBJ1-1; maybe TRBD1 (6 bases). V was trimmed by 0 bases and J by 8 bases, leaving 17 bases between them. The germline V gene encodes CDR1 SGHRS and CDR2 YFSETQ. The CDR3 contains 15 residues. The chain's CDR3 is CASSLEKGGVSEAFF. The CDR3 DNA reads TGCGCCAGCAGCTTGGAAAAAGGGGGGGTTTCAGAAGCTTTCTTT.

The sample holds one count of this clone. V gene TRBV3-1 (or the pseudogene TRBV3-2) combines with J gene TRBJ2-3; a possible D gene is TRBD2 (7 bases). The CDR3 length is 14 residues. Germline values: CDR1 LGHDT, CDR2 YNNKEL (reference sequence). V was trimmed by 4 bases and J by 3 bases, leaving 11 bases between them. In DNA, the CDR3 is TGTGCCAGCAGCCCGGGGGGCTTAACAGATACGCAGTATTTT. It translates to CASSPGGLTDTQYF.

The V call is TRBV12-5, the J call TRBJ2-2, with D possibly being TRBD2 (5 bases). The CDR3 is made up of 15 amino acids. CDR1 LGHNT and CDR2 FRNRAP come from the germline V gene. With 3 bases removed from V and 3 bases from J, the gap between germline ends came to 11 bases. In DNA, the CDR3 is TGTGCTAGTGGTTTAGCGACTACAGACACCGGGGAGCTGTTTTTT. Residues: CASGLATTDTGELFF. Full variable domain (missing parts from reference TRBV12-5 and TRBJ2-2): DARVTQTPRHKVTEMGQEVTMRCQPILGHNTVFWYRQTMMQGLELLAYFRNRAPLDDSGMPKDRFSAEMPDATLATLKIQPSEPRDSAVYFCASGLATTDTGELFFGEGSRLTVL.

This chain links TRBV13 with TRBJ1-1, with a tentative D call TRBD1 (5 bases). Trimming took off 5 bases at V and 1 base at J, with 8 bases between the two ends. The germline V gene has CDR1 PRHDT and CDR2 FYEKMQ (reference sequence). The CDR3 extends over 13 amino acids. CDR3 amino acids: CASSPTGNTEAFF. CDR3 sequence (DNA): TGTGCCAGCAGCCCAACAGGGAACACTGAAGCTTTCTTT.

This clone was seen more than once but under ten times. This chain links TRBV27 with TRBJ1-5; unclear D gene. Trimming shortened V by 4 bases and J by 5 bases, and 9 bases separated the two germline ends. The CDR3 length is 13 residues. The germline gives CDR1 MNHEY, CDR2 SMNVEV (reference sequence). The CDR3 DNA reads TGTGCCAGCAGTTACACGTTTGATCAGCCCCAGCATTTT. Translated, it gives CASSYTFDQPQHF.

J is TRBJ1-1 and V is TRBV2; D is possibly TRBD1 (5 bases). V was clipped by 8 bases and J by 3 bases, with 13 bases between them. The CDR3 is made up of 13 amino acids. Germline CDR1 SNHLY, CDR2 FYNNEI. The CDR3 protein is CASGSREDTEAFF. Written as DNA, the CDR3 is TGTGCCAGCGGGTCCAGGGAGGACACTGAAGCTTTCTTT.

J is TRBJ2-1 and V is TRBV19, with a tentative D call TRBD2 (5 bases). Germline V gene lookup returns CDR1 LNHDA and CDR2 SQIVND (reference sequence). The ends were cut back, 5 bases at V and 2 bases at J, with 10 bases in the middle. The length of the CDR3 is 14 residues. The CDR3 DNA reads TGTGCCAGTAGTTTCGGACTGACCTACAATGAGCAGTTCTTC. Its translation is CASSFGLTYNEQFF. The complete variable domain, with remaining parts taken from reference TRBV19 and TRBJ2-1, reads DGGITQSPKYLFRKEGQNVTLSCEQNLNHDAMYWYRQDPGQGLRLIYYSQIVNDFQKGDIAEGYSVSREKKESFPLTVTSAQKNPTAFYLCASSFGLTYNEQFFGPGTRLTVL.

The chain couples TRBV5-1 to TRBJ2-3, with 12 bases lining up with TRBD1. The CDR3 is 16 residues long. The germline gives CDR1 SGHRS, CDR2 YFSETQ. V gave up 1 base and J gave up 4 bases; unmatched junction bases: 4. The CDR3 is CASSLMGQGAADTQYF. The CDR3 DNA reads TGCGCCAGCAGCTTGATGGGACAGGGGGCGGCAGATACGCAGTATTTT. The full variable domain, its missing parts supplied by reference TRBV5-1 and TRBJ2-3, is KAGVTQTPRYLIKTRGQQVTLSCSPISGHRSVSWYQQTPGQGLQFLFEYFSETQRNKGNFPGRFSGRQFSNSRSEMNVSTLELGDSALYLCASSLMGQGAADTQYFGPGTRLTVL.

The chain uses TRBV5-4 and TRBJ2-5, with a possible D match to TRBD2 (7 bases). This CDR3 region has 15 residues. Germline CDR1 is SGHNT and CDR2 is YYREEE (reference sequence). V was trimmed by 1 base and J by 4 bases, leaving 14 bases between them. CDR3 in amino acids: CASSLLGGRGETQYF. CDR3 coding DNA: TGTGCCAGCAGCTTGTTGGGGGGGCGAGGAGAGACCCAGTACTTC.